These 2 T cell receptor beta chains came from one sample sequenced in a study of blood T cell repertoires in COVID-19 (dated by TCRdb to 2019 to 2021). The library was prepared using the immunoSEQ multiplex PCR assay. TCRdb carries this immuneACCESS record with in-frame sequences only. Its versions omit some clonotypes, under half of them owing to an unresolved V gene in the studies checked, with the rest unexplained. This sample comprises around 70,000 clones, roughly 89% of them detected only once. Together, the top ten hold approximately 0.59% of the sample. The sequencing input was peripheral blood. These receptors were obtained from a man aged 55 to 70 with acute or convalescent COVID-19.

The CDR3 loop is CATSREGTISYEQYF. The CDR3 DNA is TGTGCCACCAGCAGAGAGGGGACAATCTCCTACGAGCAGTACTTC. This chain connects TRBV15 to TRBJ2-7; D perhaps matches TRBD1 (6 bases). V was shortened by 0 bases and J by 0 bases, with 9 bases between the two germline ends. Germline lookup yields CDR1 LNHNV and CDR2 YYDKDF (reference sequence). The CDR3 has 15 amino acids.

The genes are TRBV9 and TRBJ1-1, with D possibly matching TRBD1 (5 bases). The germline CDR1 and CDR2 sequences are SGDLS and YYNGEE. The V end was cut by 2 bases, the J end by 5 bases, with 10 bases between. The length of the CDR3 is 13 residues. CDR3 region: CASSVGTSTEAFF. The CDR3 DNA follows: TGTGCCAGCAGCGTCGGGACTTCGACTGAAGCTTTCTTT.